The next 22 T cell receptor beta chains were all read from a single sample in a study of T cells expressing NK-cell markers. TCRdb reprocessed the 5' RACE reads and reports one entry per CDR3 protein, with no DNA. The data include a few hundred thousand distinct CDR3 sequences; the top ten clones carry 5% to 5.5%. The sample comprised blood T cells: a sorted CD56 or NKG2C T cell subset, CD4+ or CD8+ T cells, or bulk PBMC T cells (not recorded which). The receptors were sampled from a man between 18 and 69 years old in good health.

This rearrangement joins TRBV19 to TRBJ1-6. Looked up from germline, CDR1 is LNHDA and CDR2 is SQIVND (reference sequence). The CDR3 spans 16 residues. The CDR3 protein is CASSIGASSYNSPLHF.

The V gene is TRBV27, the J gene TRBJ2-2; TCRdb lists TRBD1, though no DNA is available to test this call. The CDR3 totals 13 residues. Germline V gene lookup returns CDR1 MNHEY and CDR2 SMNVEV (reference sequence). The CDR3 region is CASNQQGTGELFF.

V usage is TRBV4-2 and J usage is TRBJ2-6; TCRdb calls TRBD1, which cannot be checked without DNA. This CDR3 spans 16 amino acids. In germline, CDR1 is LGHNA, CDR2 YNFKEQ. The CDR3 region is CASSQEGARGANVLTF.

V gene TRBV29-1 combines with J gene TRBJ2-3. The length of the CDR3 is 13 residues. Germline V gene lookup returns CDR1 SQVTM and CDR2 ANQGSEA. CDR3 protein: CSVEGRRIDTQYF.

The chain links TRBV20-1 to TRBJ1-1; the TCRdb call, TRBD1, lacks DNA for checking. CDR3 length: 15 amino acids. The germline V gene encodes CDR1 DFQATT and CDR2 SNEGSKA (reference sequence). This CDR3 reads CSAIWQGVENTEAFF.

The V call is TRBV4-1, the J call TRBJ2-1; TCRdb indicates TRBD1, and absent DNA this call remains unverified. Germline V lookup: CDR1 MGHRA, CDR2 YSYEKL. The CDR3 spans 17 residues. CDR3 region: CASSQERTAPGQNEQFF.

The V call is TRBV18, the J call TRBJ2-7. The CDR3 covers 14 residues. CDR1 and CDR2 (germline): KGHSH, LQKENI. The CDR3 protein is CASSPARNSYEQYF. Based on the CDR3 plus reference TRBV18 and TRBJ2-7, the full variable domain is NAGVMQNPRHLVRRRGQEARLRCSPMKGHSHVYWYRQLPEEGLKFMVYLQKENIIDESGMPKERFSAEFPKEGPSILRIQQVVRGDSAAYFCASSPARNSYEQYFGPGTRLTVT.

This sequence joins TRBV4-2 and TRBJ2-2; TCRdb reports TRBD1, a call that lacks DNA to check it against. The V gene's germline CDR1 is LGHNA and CDR2 YNFKEQ. The CDR3 contains 17 residues. The CDR3 spells CASSQRRGGEVTGELFF.

The J gene is TRBJ1-5, the V gene TRBV12-3 or TRBV12-4; with no DNA, the TCRdb D assignment of TRBD1 cannot be verified. The CDR3 loop spans 16 amino acids. CDR3 sequence reads: CASSGQGELGNQPQHF.

The chain combines TRBV5-6 with TRBJ2-3; the TCRdb D gene call, TRBD2, has no DNA to confirm it. This CDR3 is 16 amino acids long. Germline V lookup: CDR1 SGHDT, CDR2 YYEEEE. This chain's CDR3 is CASSERLAGDTDTQYF.

This rearrangement joins TRBV5-1 to TRBJ2-3; the D call from TCRdb, TRBD1, cannot be confirmed without DNA. The CDR3 is made up of 17 amino acids. The germline gives CDR1 SGHRS, CDR2 YFSETQ. The CDR3 loop reads CASSWGQATLGTDTQYF.

The V and J genes are TRBV7-8 and TRBJ2-3. Germline values: CDR1 SGHVS, CDR2 FQNEAQ. CDR3 length: 16 amino acids. CDR3 loop: CASSLGLALSTDTQYF.

This chain links TRBV7-6 with TRBJ2-5. The CDR3 extends over 14 amino acids. Germline lookup yields CDR1 SGHVS and CDR2 FNYEAQ. This CDR3 is CASSLAGLLETQYF.

The V and J genes are TRBV30 and TRBJ2-5; TCRdb calls TRBD1, which cannot be checked without DNA. Germline-derived CDR1 and CDR2 are GTSNPN and SVGIG (reference sequence). This CDR3 region has 15 residues. Here the CDR3 reads CAWTAGQGYQETQYF.

The rearrangement joins TRBV12-3 or TRBV12-4 to TRBJ2-5; absent DNA, TCRdb's TRBD2 call cannot be checked. The CDR3 is 15 amino acids. The CDR3 sequence is CASILRGEVVETQYF.

V usage is TRBV3-1 and J usage is TRBJ1-3. Germline V lookup: CDR1 LGHDT, CDR2 YNNKEL (reference sequence). CDR3 length: 16 residues. This CDR3 is CASSQVKVAAGNTIYF.

The chain employs TRBV7-9 and TRBJ1-2; TCRdb names TRBD1, which stays unverified in the absence of DNA. This CDR3 comprises 14 residues. Germline CDR1 and CDR2: SEHNR and FQNEAQ (reference sequence). This chain's CDR3 is CASSHGQGGYGYTF.

The rearrangement joins TRBV6-5 to TRBJ1-2; TCRdb lists TRBD1, though no DNA is available to test this call. Germline CDR1 reads MNHEY; CDR2 reads SVGAGI. The length of the CDR3 is 17 residues. The CDR3 reads CASSYDWSGLPFYGYTF.

This chain connects TRBV18 to TRBJ2-5; TCRdb's D call, TRBD2, is unchecked because there is no DNA. CDR1 and CDR2 from the germline V gene are KGHSH and LQKENI. The CDR3 loop spans 17 amino acids. The CDR3 here is CASSPGLAGAGGETQYF. The whole variable domain, filled in from reference TRBV18 and TRBJ2-5, reads NAGVMQNPRHLVRRRGQEARLRCSPMKGHSHVYWYRQLPEEGLKFMVYLQKENIIDESGMPKERFSAEFPKEGPSILRIQQVVRGDSAAYFCASSPGLAGAGGETQYFGPGTRLLVL.

V gene TRBV2 combines with J gene TRBJ1-4; TCRdb's D call, TRBD1, is unchecked because there is no DNA. The germline CDR1 and CDR2 sequences are SNHLY and FYNNEI. CDR3 length: 15 amino acids. The CDR3 sequence is CASSRRTGGNEKLFF.

The genes are TRBV12-3 or TRBV12-4 and TRBJ2-2; TCRdb lists TRBD2, though no DNA is available to test this call. This CDR3 region has 16 residues. CDR3 sequence reads: CASINGLAANTGELFF.

J is TRBJ2-7 and V is TRBV6-5; the TRBD1 assignment by TCRdb is unverifiable without DNA. Germline values: CDR1 MNHEY, CDR2 SVGAGI. CDR3 length: 13 residues. CDR3 amino acids: CASSYSWGQGQYF.